This TCR beta chain derives from a study of blood T cell repertoires in COVID-19. The overall study: Acute and convalescent COVID-19 samples came from the United States, Italy and Spain. PBMCs, B-cell-depleted T cells, or T cells were the source of the cDNA or gDNA that made up the material.

Using immunoSEQ multiplex PCR, the repertoire was profiled, and TCRdb retains in-frame clones only, with some absent. Here the sample spans some 38,000 clones, approximately 78% being singletons. V gave up 3 bases and J gave up 6 bases; unmatched junction bases: 6. The germline V gene has CDR1 SGDLS and CDR2 YYNGEE. CDR3 size: 14 residues. The sequenced material came from peripheral blood. The TCR was taken from a man aged 55 to 70 in a cohort sampled during active COVID-19. V gene TRBV9 combines with J gene TRBJ2-7; 10 nucleotides line up with TRBD1. CDR3 bases: TGTGCCAGCAGCGAGGGACAGGGGAGTATCGAGCAGTACTTC. Amino acids: CASSEGQGSIEQYF.